This T cell receptor beta chain was recovered during a study of TIL therapy for anti-PD-1-resistant metastatic lung cancer. As for the study in general: Tumors were harvested before any PD-1/PD-L1 blockade. Four tumors were EGFR-mutant and two were ALK-rearranged.

Time point specified: pre-treatment sample, taken before nivolumab and TIL therapy. The CDR3 is 17 residues long. After removal of 9 bases from V and 5 bases from J, the junction contained 15 bases not matched to a gene. CDR1 is MNHEY, CDR2 SMNVEV, per germline (reference sequence). The immunoSEQ assay was v3. Only in-frame clones appear in the TCRdb table, and some are missing; sequencing was by immunoSEQ multiplex PCR. This repertoire shows 30,000 or so clones, 74% found once; its top ten account for about 3%. The clonotype originates from a woman aged 25-80 years with non-small cell lung cancer. The V and J genes are TRBV27 and TRBJ2-2, with 10 bases lining up with TRBD1. Sequencing was performed on blood, taken at baseline. The CDR3 protein is CASREILGTGETGELFF. CDR3 DNA sequence: TGTGCCAGTCGGGAGATCCTCGGGACAGGGGAAACCGGGGAGCTGTTTTTT.